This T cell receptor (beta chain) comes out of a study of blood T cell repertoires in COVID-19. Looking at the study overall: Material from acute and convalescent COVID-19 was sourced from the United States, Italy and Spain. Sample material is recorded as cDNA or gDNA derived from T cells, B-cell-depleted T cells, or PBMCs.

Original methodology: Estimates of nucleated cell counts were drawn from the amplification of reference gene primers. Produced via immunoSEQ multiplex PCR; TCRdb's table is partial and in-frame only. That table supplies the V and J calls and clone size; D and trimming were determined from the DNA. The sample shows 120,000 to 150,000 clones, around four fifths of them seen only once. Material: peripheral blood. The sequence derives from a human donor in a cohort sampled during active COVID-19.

In DNA, the CDR3 is TGTGCCAGCAGCCCCCGGCGGCTAGCGGGAGTGAATGAGCAGTTCTTC. It codes for CASSPRRLAGVNEQFF. The chain carries TRBV7-3 and TRBJ2-1; 10 bases are a match to TRBD2. The CDR3 is made up of 16 amino acids. Unmatched junction bases numbered 11, after V lost 5 bases and J lost 7 bases. The germline V gene has CDR1 SGHTA and CDR2 FQGTGA.